The clone carrying this TCR beta chain showed up many times. This record comes from a study of quantifying T cell responses using KT2 cells. For the study at large: TCR alpha and beta constant-region primers primed reverse transcription of RNA.

KT2, a clone with a known TCR, was spiked into unfractionated PBMC. The cDNA 3' end received a ligated oligonucleotide with a UMI. First-round PCR used 4 to 5 cycles and beta primers RC1.1 and RC1.2 covering TRBC1 and TRBC2. A single record per CDR3 protein comes from TCRdb applying MiXCR to the UMI-ligation and nested PCR reads. The sample consists of roughly 50,000 distinct CDR3 sequences, about 12% of them appearing once. V shed 1 base and J shed 8 bases, with 12 bases lying between them. This CDR3 spans 15 amino acids. V gene TRBV12-3 or TRBV12-4 combines with J gene TRBJ1-6, with D unclear. The sequence derives from a human donor. Input material: PBMCs spiked with cells of the T cell clone KT2. In DNA form, the CDR3 reads TGTGCCAGCAGTTTAGATGGTTTGGGAGATTCACCCCTCCACTTT. Translated, it gives CASSLDGLGDSPLHF.